This T cell receptor (beta chain) was identified in a study of T cells in Graves' hyperthyroidism and ophthalmopathy. General study findings and limits: Most expanded thyroid clonotypes above 0.001 also appeared in blood. In validation, the model predicted ophthalmopathy. These predictions came a median about 6.5 months before onset.

Hyperthyroidism of Graves' type that showed no ophthalmopathy progression within 18 months was stable. Diagnosing involved the use of clinical symptoms, serum thyroxine and TRAb, thyroid ultrasound and orbital computed tomography. Amplified TCR beta CDR3 regions derived from RNA transcripts. First-round RT-PCR with HTBI primers amplified the TCR CDR3 region. Using its own MiXCR run on the multiplex PCR reads, TCRdb lists one record per CDR3 protein. The sample gives roughly 580,000 distinct CDR3 sequences, 46% of which show up once; just over 8% is in the top ten. The CDR3 sequence is 16 residues long. Between the trimmed V and J ends, which lost 9 bases and 2 bases, there was a span of 17 bases. Germline V gene sequence: CDR1 SEHNR, CDR2 FQNEAQ (reference sequence). This clonotype has only a few counts. Its target is unknown.

The origin of this receptor is a woman aged 18-29 years with Graves' hyperthyroidism. The chain uses TRBV7-9 and TRBJ2-6; possible D gene TRBD2, 6 bases. Sequences were obtained from peripheral blood or thyroid tissue (not recorded which). CDR3 residues: CASGGGAKAGANVLTF. CDR3 DNA: TGTGCCAGTGGTGGAGGGGCGAAAGCTGGGGCCAACGTCCTGACTTTC.